This record concerns one T cell receptor beta chain sequence. V was shortened by 0 bases and J by 1 base, with 9 bases between the two germline ends. This CDR3 is 15 amino acids long. Germline CDR1 is ENHRY and CDR2 is SYGVKD. Cohorts were assigned according to the clinical history that participants reported. These data originate in a study of blood T cell repertoires in COVID-19. Study context: Nucleic acid was either cDNA or gDNA, and it came from T cells, B-cell-depleted T cells, or PBMCs.

Profiling relied on immunoSEQ multiplex PCR, and the TCRdb table lists in-frame clones only, not all of them. The sample has some 180,000 clones, around 83% seen once. Sequenced input: PBMCs or T cells enriched from blood (not recorded which). The chain links TRBV10-3 to TRBJ2-5; D uncertain. This receptor was obtained from a man aged 35 to 55 who had recovered from COVID-19. The CDR3 sequence is CAISESAGTQETQYF. The CDR3 nucleotides read TGTGCCATCAGTGAGTCGGCAGGAACCCAAGAGACCCAGTACTTC.